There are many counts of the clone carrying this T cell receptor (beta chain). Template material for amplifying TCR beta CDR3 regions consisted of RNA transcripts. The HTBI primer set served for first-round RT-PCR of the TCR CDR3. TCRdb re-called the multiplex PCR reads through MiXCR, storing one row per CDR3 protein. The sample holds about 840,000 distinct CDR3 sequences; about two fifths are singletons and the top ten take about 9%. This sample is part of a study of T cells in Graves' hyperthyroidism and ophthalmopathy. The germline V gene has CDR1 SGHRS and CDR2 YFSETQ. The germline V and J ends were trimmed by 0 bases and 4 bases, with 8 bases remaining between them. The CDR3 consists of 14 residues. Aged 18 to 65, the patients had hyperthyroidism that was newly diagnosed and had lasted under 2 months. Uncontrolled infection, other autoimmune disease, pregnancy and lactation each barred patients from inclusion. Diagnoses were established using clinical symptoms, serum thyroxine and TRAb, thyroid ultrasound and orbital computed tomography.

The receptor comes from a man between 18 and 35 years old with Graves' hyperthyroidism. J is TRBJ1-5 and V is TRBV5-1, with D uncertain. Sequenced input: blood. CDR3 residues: CASSLGTANQPQHF. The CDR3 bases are TGCGCCAGCAGCTTGGGGACGGCGAATCAGCCCCAGCATTTT.